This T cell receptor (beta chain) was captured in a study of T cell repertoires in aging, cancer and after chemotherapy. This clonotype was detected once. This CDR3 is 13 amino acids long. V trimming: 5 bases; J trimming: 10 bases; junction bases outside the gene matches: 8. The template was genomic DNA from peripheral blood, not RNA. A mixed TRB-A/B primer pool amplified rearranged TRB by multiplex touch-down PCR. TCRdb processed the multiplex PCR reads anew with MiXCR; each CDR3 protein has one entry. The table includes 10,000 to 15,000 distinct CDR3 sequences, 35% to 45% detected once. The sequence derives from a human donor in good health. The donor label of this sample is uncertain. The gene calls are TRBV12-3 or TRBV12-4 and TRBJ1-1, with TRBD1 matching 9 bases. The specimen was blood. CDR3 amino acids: CASSATGGAGAFF. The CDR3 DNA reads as TGTGCCAGCAGTGCTACAGGGGGCGCCGGAGCTTTCTTT.